This is a list of T cell receptor beta chains from one sample in a study of lymphopenia after photon versus proton radiotherapy. The table came from immunoSEQ multiplex PCR; TCRdb's copy has only in-frame clones and leaves some out. Of more than 45,000 clones in the sample, around 85% were seen once. Source: peripheral blood, taken from a patient treated with proton-based radiotherapy. These receptors originate from a man aged 55 to 69 with pancreatic cancer. CDR3s include the opening cysteine and the closing phenylalanine or tryptophan. A D gene is named only where the DNA matches it firmly. A row's size may be missing; if present it is once, few, many or a size class.

>TRBV6-5|-|TRBJ1-2|-|13
TGTGCCAGCAGTTACACGCCCGGCTATGGCTACACCTTC
CASSYTPGYGYTF
>TRBV4-1|-|TRBJ1-1|-|16
TGCGCCAGCAGCCACCCCAAACCACGAATGAACACTGAAGCTTTCTTT
CASSHPKPRMNTEAFF
>TRBV27|once|TRBJ2-3|TRBD1|16
TGTGCCAGCAGTATTCGGGACAGGGGATGGGCAGATACGCAGTATTTT
CASSIRDRGWADTQYF
>TRBV19|-|TRBJ2-1|TRBD2|16
TGTGCCAGTAGCCCCGCCCGGACTAGTGAGGGCAATGAGCAGTTCTTC
CASSPARTSEGNEQFF
>TRBV5-6|-|TRBJ2-7|TRBD2|16
TGTGCCAGCAGCTTGGGGAGCGGGGGGAGCTCCTACGAGCAGTACTTC
CASSLGSGGSSYEQYF
>TRBV18|-|TRBJ2-1|-|13
TGTGCCAGCTCACGGTTGTGGTACAATGAGCAGTTCTTC
CASSRLWYNEQFF
>TRBV6-6|-|TRBJ2-2|-|10
TGTGCCAGCAGGGCCGGGGAGCTGTTTTTT
CASRAGELFF
>TRBV11-2|-|TRBJ2-1|-|14
TGTGCCAGCAGCAATCTAGGACTGGGGAGTGAGCAGTTCTTC
CASSNLGLGSEQFF
>TRBV28|-|TRBJ2-1|TRBD2|15
TGTGCCAGCAGTTTACCCCTAGCGGGAGCCTTTGAGCAGTTCTTC
CASSLPLAGAFEQFF
>TRBV27|-|TRBJ2-2|TRBD2|17
TGTGCCAGCAGTTTACTGGGACTAGCGGGGAACACCGGGGAGCTGTTTTTT
CASSLLGLAGNTGELFF
>TRBV29-1|-|TRBJ1-1|-|13
TGCAGCGTTACCCAGACCATGAACACTGAAGCTTTCTTT
CSVTQTMNTEAFF
>TRBV9|-|TRBJ2-2|TRBD2|16
TGTGCCAGCAGCTCCCGTGGTAGCGGGAGAGCCGGGGAGCTGTTTTTT
CASSSRGSGRAGELFF
>TRBV9|-|TRBJ2-3|-|17
TGTGCCAGCAGCGTAAGCGGGATCTGGGGGCGCACAGATACGCAGTATTTT
CASSVSGIWGRTDTQYF
>TRBV18|-|TRBJ2-3|TRBD2|16
TGTGCCAGCTCCCTAGCGGGAGGGCGGTCCACAGATACGCAGTATTTT
CASSLAGGRSTDTQYF
>TRBV5-1|few|TRBJ2-5|TRBD1|14
TGCGCCAGCAGCTTGGAACAGGGGGGTGGGACCCAGTACTTC
CASSLEQGGGTQYF
>TRBV27|-|TRBJ2-3|-|13
TGTGCCAGCAGTTTGGCAGGGACAGATACGCAGTATTTT
CASSLAGTDTQYF
>TRBV5-1|-|TRBJ1-2|-|12
TGCGCCAGCAGCTTGGCAGGGAATGGCTACACCTTC
CASSLAGNGYTF
>TRBV6-5|-|TRBJ2-7|TRBD1|15
TGTGCCAGCAGCCGACTTGGGACAGGGTCCTACGAGCAGTACTTC
CASSRLGTGSYEQYF
>TRBV19|-|TRBJ2-7|TRBD2|16
TGTGCCAGTAGTGGAAGGACTAGCGGAGGCGTCTACGAGCAGTACTTC
CASSGRTSGGVYEQYF
>TRBV5-1|-|TRBJ1-4|-|15
TGCGCCAGCAGCTTGTTGGGGCAAACGGGGGAAAAACTGTTTTTT
CASSLLGQTGEKLFF
>TRBV7-3|-|TRBJ2-7|-|13
TGTGCCAGCAGCTACGAACAGGGTTACGAGCAGTACTTC
CASSYEQGYEQYF
>TRBV18|-|TRBJ1-5|TRBD1|14
TGTGCCAGCTCACCTGGGACAGGCTTTCAGCCCCAGCATTTT
CASSPGTGFQPQHF
>TRBV2|-|TRBJ2-1|TRBD1|12
TGTGCCAGCAGCGGGACAGGGGGAGAGCAGTTCTTC
CASSGTGGEQFF
>TRBV4-2|-|TRBJ2-1|TRBD2|18
TGTGCCAGCAGCCAAACGGGGGGAGAGGAGACGAGTTACAATGAGCAGTTCTTC
CASSQTGGEETSYNEQFF
>TRBV15|-|TRBJ1-2|-|13
TGTGCCACCAGCAGAGATAGGGTAAATGGCTACACCTTC
CATSRDRVNGYTF
>TRBV6-5|-|TRBJ1-3|-|11
TGTGCCAGCATCTCGGGGGACACCATATATTTT
CASISGDTIYF
>TRBV28|-|TRBJ2-2|-|15
TGTGCCATCCGGTCGGGCCAGGGTGTATACGGGGAGCTGTTTTTT
CAIRSGQGVYGELFF
>TRBV7-2|-|TRBJ2-7|TRBD2|18
TGTGCCAGCAGCCAGCCCCGGGTAGCAGCGGGAGGCCCCTACGAGCAGTACTTC
CASSQPRVAAGGPYEQYF
>TRBV27|once|TRBJ1-4|-|14
TGTGCCAGCAGTCGTCGGGTCGACGATGAAAAACTGTTTTTT
CASSRRVDDEKLFF